Shown below are 24 T cell receptor beta chains from a single sample sequenced in a study of blood T cell repertoires in COVID-19. Here immunoSEQ multiplex PCR was the method, and the copy in TCRdb shows in-frame clones only, minus some. The sample shows 150,000 to 200,000 clones, roughly 80% of them seen only once. Sequencing was performed on peripheral blood. These receptors all stem from a woman between 65 and 79 years old with COVID-19, enrolled during active disease.

This sequence joins TRBV6-1 and TRBJ2-1, with TRBD1 matching over 9 bases. Unmatched junction bases numbered 5, after V lost 2 bases and J lost 6 bases. The CDR3 covers 15 residues. In germline, CDR1 is MNHNS, CDR2 SASEGT. In DNA form, the CDR3 reads TGTGCCAGCAGTGAACCTGGGACAGGGCCCAATGAGCAGTTCTTC. Protein: CASSEPGTGPNEQFF.

CDR3 sequence: CASSSSTSGGTQYF. CDR3 in DNA: TGTGCCAGCAGCTCGTCGACTAGCGGGGGGACCCAGTACTTC. The chain recombines TRBV7-3 with TRBJ2-5; TRBD2 matches at 12 bases. CDR3 length: 14 amino acids. Germline V CDR1 and CDR2: SGHTA, FQGTGA. V gave up 4 bases and J gave up 7 bases; unmatched junction bases: 4.

This sequence joins TRBV10-3 and TRBJ2-2, with 8 bases that match TRBD2. CDR3 length equals 16 residues. V was pared by 6 bases and J by 3 bases, with 9 bases of the junction left unmatched. Germline lookup yields CDR1 ENHRY and CDR2 SYGVKD. CDR3: CAIRSLAGRDTGELFF. The CDR3 DNA sequence: TGTGCCATCAGATCACTAGCCGGGAGGGACACCGGGGAGCTGTTTTTT.

The V and J genes are TRBV5-1 and TRBJ1-2, with TRBD1 as a possible D gene (5 bases). Germline V gene lookup returns CDR1 SGHRS and CDR2 YFSETQ. CDR3 length: 11 residues. V shed 4 bases and J shed 8 bases, with 9 bases lying between them. DNA for the CDR3: TGCGCCAGCAGCACAGGACGCGGCTACACCTTC. Translated, it gives CASSTGRGYTF.

This rearrangement joins TRBV5-1 to TRBJ2-3; 10 bases are shared with TRBD1. The CDR3 is made up of 16 amino acids. The trim removed 0 bases at V and 5 bases at J, leaving 6 bases unmatched. Per the germline V gene, CDR1 is SGHRS and CDR2 is YFSETQ. The CDR3 protein is CASSLVVGQGGDTQYF. For the CDR3, the DNA is TGCGCCAGCAGCTTGGTTGTAGGACAGGGGGGAGATACGCAGTATTTT.

The J gene is TRBJ1-2, the V gene TRBV7-3, with TRBD1 matching 9 bases. V lost 4 bases and J lost 6; bases outside the gene matches: 9. This CDR3 comprises 15 residues. Germline lookup yields CDR1 SGHTA and CDR2 FQGTGA. CDR3 DNA: TGTGCCAGCAGCTCGACACAGGGGGCGCAGGATGGCTACACCTTC. Translated: CASSSTQGAQDGYTF.

The rearrangement uses TRBV7-2 and TRBJ1-5, with TRBD1 as a possible D gene (5 bases). The germline CDR1 and CDR2 sequences are SGHTA and FQGNSA. V shed 2 bases and J shed 0 bases, with 14 bases lying between them. The CDR3 has 17 amino acids. CDR3: CASSLIGGTHSNQPQHF. In nucleotides, the CDR3 is TGTGCCAGCAGCTTAATCGGGGGAACCCATAGCAATCAGCCCCAGCATTTT.

This chain joins TRBV19 and TRBJ2-7; 7 bases align to TRBD1. The CDR3 contains 14 residues. Trimming took 3 bases from V and 3 from J; bases not matched to a gene: 5. Germline V CDR1 and CDR2: LNHDA, SQIVND (reference sequence). CDR3 coding DNA: TGTGCCAGTAGTATTAATCGGGACAGCTACGAGCAGTACTTC. It codes for CASSINRDSYEQYF.

The CDR3 loop is CASSSGRGGINQPQHF. The CDR3 bases are TGTGCCAGCAGCTCCGGACGGGGGGGTATCAATCAGCCCCAGCATTTT. The V call is TRBV13, the J call TRBJ1-5; maybe TRBD1 (5 bases). Germline V CDR1 and CDR2: PRHDT, FYEKMQ (reference sequence). The CDR3 covers 16 residues. Between the trimmed V and J ends, which lost 4 bases and 3 bases, there was a span of 16 bases.

The V gene is TRBV11-3, the J gene TRBJ2-2; 9 bases align to TRBD1. The junction had 3 bases not matched to a gene; V was cut back by 5 bases and J by 5 bases. Per germline, CDR1 SGHNT and CDR2 YENEEA. This CDR3 has 14 amino acids. The CDR3 DNA follows: TGTGCCAGCAGCGAACAGGGGGCTACCGGGGAGCTGTTTTTT. This gives the protein CASSEQGATGELFF.

The chain employs TRBV7-9 and TRBJ2-1, with a possible D match to TRBD2 (6 bases). V was trimmed by 1 base and J by 2 bases, leaving 12 bases between them. Germline V gives CDR1 SEHNR, CDR2 FQNEAQ (reference sequence). The CDR3 length is 16 residues. As DNA, the CDR3 is TGTGCCAGCAGCTTAGGAGACCCGGGGGCCTACAATGAGCAGTTCTTC. Residues: CASSLGDPGAYNEQFF.

The V call is TRBV3-1 (or the pseudogene TRBV3-2), the J call TRBJ2-1; D is possibly TRBD1 (5 bases). There are 13 residues in the CDR3. V dropped 6 bases and J dropped 9 bases, with 15 bases sitting between them. CDR1 and CDR2 (germline): LGHDT, YNNKEL (reference sequence). CDR3 bases: TGTGCCAGCAGAAGGGCCGAAGACAGTGAGCAGTTCTTC. Amino acid sequence: CASRRAEDSEQFF.

This chain links TRBV27 with TRBJ2-7, with D possibly TRBD2 on 5 matching bases. Germline V gives CDR1 MNHEY, CDR2 SMNVEV (reference sequence). The CDR3 is made up of 14 amino acids. Trimming removed 2 bases from V and 6 bases from J, with 14 bases in between. The CDR3 coding sequence is TGTGCCAGCAGTTTAGGCGGTGCGGGCATCGAGCAGTACTTC. Protein product: CASSLGGAGIEQYF.

The rearrangement joins TRBV2 to TRBJ1-5, with 11 bases fitting TRBD1. Germline CDR1 SNHLY, CDR2 FYNNEI. The CDR3 is 17 residues long. V lost 8 bases, J lost 1 base, and 10 bases stayed unmatched. CDR3 bases: TGTGCCAGCGAGCCGGGACAGGGGGGAAGGAGCAATCAGCCCCAGCATTTT. Amino acid sequence: CASEPGQGGRSNQPQHF.

The sample holds one count of this clone. The chain recombines TRBV5-4 with TRBJ1-1, with TRBD1 as a possible D gene (5 bases). This CDR3 contains 14 residues. With 2 bases removed from V and 1 base from J, the gap between germline ends came to 9 bases. The germline V gene encodes CDR1 SGHNT and CDR2 YYREEE (reference sequence). For the CDR3, the DNA is TGTGCCAGCAGCTTCTCGGACAAGAACACTGAAGCTTTCTTT. This translates into CASSFSDKNTEAFF.

The table lists this clone with a few counts. The gene calls are TRBV2 and TRBJ2-3; perhaps TRBD2 as D (7 bases). Germline V gives CDR1 SNHLY, CDR2 FYNNEI. The CDR3 length is 15 residues. The V gene lost 6 bases and the J gene lost 2 bases, with 15 bases spanning the gap. The chain's CDR3 is CASSERDTYTDTQYF. CDR3 DNA sequence: TGTGCCAGCAGCGAGCGGGACACTTACACAGATACGCAGTATTTT.

The V call is TRBV27, the J call TRBJ1-4; D not certain. Germline lookup yields CDR1 MNHEY and CDR2 SMNVEV (reference sequence). Trimming left V 5 bases short and J 0 bases short, with 10 bases between. This CDR3 spans 15 amino acids. CDR3 protein: CASSPRDATNEKLFF. DNA of the CDR3: TGTGCCAGCAGTCCGCGTGATGCAACTAATGAAAAACTGTTTTTT.

J is TRBJ1-2 and V is TRBV3-1 (or the pseudogene TRBV3-2); possibly TRBD1 for D (6 bases). The CDR3 spans 13 residues. Germline V CDR1 and CDR2: LGHDT, YNNKEL (reference sequence). V was trimmed by 0 bases and J by 8 bases, leaving 10 bases between them. The CDR3 sequence: CASSQEGARGYTF. The CDR3, as DNA: TGTGCCAGCAGCCAAGAGGGGGCCCGGGGCTACACCTTC.

The CDR3 protein is CASSRLQGSAFF. The CDR3 bases are TGTGCCAGCAGCCGCCTACAGGGATCAGCTTTCTTT. The chain links TRBV12-3 or TRBV12-4 to TRBJ1-1; TRBD1 is a possible D gene (6 bases). The CDR3 is 12 residues long. The germline V and J ends were trimmed by 6 bases and 10 bases, with 15 bases remaining between them.

The V gene is TRBV4-1, the J gene TRBJ2-2; the D gene is possibly TRBD1 (5 bases). Germline V gives CDR1 MGHRA, CDR2 YSYEKL. V was shortened by 4 bases and J by 2 bases, with 11 bases between the two germline ends. CDR3 length: 15 residues. CDR3 in amino acids: CASSPQTVNTGELFF. The CDR3 DNA sequence: TGCGCCAGCAGCCCCCAGACAGTAAACACCGGGGAGCTGTTTTTT.

The chain has TRBV14 and TRBJ2-3, with a possible D match to TRBD2 (5 bases). This CDR3 has 15 residues. Germline CDR1 SGHDN, CDR2 FVKESK. V was trimmed by 2 bases and J by 1 base, leaving 10 bases between them. The CDR3 reads CASSQSRGGTDTQYF. CDR3 DNA: TGTGCCAGCAGCCAAAGCCGGGGAGGCACAGATACGCAGTATTTT.

The chain joins TRBV6-5 to TRBJ1-1; 7 bases line up with TRBD1. The CDR3 covers 14 residues. Germline values: CDR1 MNHEY, CDR2 SVGAGI. V shed 5 bases, J shed 1 base, and the junction held 4 bases outside the gene matches. The DNA for the CDR3 is TGTGCCAGCAGTCCCTCAGGGGGGAACACTGAAGCTTTCTTT. Its translation: CASSPSGGNTEAFF.

The rearrangement uses TRBV27 and TRBJ2-5, with 9 bases identical to TRBD1. V lost 7 bases, J lost 5 bases, and 14 bases stayed unmatched. CDR1 and CDR2 from the germline V gene are MNHEY and SMNVEV (reference sequence). The CDR3 extends over 16 amino acids. Written as DNA, the CDR3 is TGTGCCAGCACTACTGTAGCCGGGACAGGGCGGGAGACCCAGTACTTC. Its protein is CASTTVAGTGRETQYF.

The gene calls are TRBV5-1 and TRBJ2-3; 8 positions agree with TRBD2. Germline V gene lookup returns CDR1 SGHRS and CDR2 YFSETQ. The CDR3 extends over 16 amino acids. J gave up 4 bases and V 0 bases, and 7 bases lay outside the gene matches. This CDR3 reads CASSLEGRGGSDTQYF. The CDR3 DNA sequence: TGCGCCAGCAGCTTGGAAGGACGGGGGGGCTCAGATACGCAGTATTTT.